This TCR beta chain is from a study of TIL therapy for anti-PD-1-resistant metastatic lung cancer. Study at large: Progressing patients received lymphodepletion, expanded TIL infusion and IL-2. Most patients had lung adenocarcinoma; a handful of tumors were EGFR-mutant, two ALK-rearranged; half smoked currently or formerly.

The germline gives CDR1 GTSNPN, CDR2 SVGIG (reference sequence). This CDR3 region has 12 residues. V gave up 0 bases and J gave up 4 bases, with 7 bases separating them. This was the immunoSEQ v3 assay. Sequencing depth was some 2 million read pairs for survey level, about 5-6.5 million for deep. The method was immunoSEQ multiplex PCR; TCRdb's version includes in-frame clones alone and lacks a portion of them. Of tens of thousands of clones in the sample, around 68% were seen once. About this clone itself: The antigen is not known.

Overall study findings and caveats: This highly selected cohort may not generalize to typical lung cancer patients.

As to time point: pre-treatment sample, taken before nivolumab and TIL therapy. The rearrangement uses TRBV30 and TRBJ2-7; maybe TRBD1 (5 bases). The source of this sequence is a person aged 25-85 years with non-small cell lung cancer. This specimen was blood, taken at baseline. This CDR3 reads CAWSVTGYEQYF. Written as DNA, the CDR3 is TGTGCCTGGAGTGTAACAGGATACGAGCAGTACTTC.